This T cell receptor beta chain is from a study of blood T cell repertoires in COVID-19. The cohort comprised adults aged roughly 18 to 95 years residing in 20 to 25 US areas. In assigning cohorts, the study relied on participant-reported clinical history. Authors' processing steps: It was from reference gene primer amplification that nucleated cell counts were estimated. Clones were sequenced by immunoSEQ multiplex PCR, and TCRdb holds only the in-frame ones, with some missing. From that table come the V and J calls and clone size; the DNA was used to work out D and trimming. The table lists about 240,000 clones, roughly 87% of them singletons. The specimen was PBMCs or T cells enriched from blood (not recorded which). The clonotype originates from a woman in her twenties or thirties with acute COVID-19.

CDR3: CASSLWDRRLNTEAFF. The CDR3 DNA reads TGTGCCAGCTCACTCTGGGACAGAAGGTTGAACACTGAAGCTTTCTTT. The V and J genes are TRBV18 and TRBJ1-1, with 7 bases fitting TRBD1. The V gene end was trimmed by 4 bases and the J gene end by 0 bases; junction bases not matched to a gene: 8. This CDR3 region has 16 residues. The germline gives CDR1 KGHSH, CDR2 LQKENI.